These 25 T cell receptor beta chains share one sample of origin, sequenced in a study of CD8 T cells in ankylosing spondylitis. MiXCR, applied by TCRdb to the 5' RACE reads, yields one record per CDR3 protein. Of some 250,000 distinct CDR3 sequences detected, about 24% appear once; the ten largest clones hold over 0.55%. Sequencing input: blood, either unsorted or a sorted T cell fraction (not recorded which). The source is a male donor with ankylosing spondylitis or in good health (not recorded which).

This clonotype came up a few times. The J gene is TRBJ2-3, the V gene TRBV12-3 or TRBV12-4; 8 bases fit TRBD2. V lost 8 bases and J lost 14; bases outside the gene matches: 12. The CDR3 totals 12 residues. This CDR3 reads CASGRSGGLGYF. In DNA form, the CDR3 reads TGTGCCAGCGGAAGAAGCGGGGGCCTGGGGTATTTT.

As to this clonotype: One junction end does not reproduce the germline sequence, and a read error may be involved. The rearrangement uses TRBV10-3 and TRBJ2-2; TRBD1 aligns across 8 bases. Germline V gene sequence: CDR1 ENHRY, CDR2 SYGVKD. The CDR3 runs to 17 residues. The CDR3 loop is CAISAHRGKSITGEMFF. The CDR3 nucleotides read TGTGCCATCAGTGCACACAGGGGGAAGTCGATCACCGGGGAGATGTTTTTT.

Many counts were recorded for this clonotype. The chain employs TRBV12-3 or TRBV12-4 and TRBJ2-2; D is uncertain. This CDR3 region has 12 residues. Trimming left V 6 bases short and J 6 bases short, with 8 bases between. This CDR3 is CASSSGAGELFF. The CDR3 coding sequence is TGTGCCAGCAGCTCGGGCGCCGGGGAGCTGTTTTTT.

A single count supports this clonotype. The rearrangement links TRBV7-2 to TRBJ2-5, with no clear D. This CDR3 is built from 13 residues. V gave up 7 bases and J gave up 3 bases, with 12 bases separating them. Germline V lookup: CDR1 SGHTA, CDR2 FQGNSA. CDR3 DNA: TGTGCCAGCAAGCCGTACCTTGAAGAGACCCAGTACTTC. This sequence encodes CASKPYLEETQYF. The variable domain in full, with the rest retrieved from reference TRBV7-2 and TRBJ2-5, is GAGVSQSPSNKVTEKGKDVELRCDPISGHTALYWYRQSLGQGLEFLIYFQGNSAPDKSGLPSDRFSAERTGGSVSTLTIQRTQQEDSAVYLCASKPYLEETQYFGPGTRLLVL.

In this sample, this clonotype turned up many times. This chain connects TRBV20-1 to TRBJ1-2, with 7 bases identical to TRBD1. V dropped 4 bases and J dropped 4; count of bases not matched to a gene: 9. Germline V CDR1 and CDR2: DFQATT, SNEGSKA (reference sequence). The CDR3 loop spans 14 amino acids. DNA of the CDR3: TGCAGTGCTAACTCGGGACAGCCCCGCTATGGCTACACCTTC. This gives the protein CSANSGQPRYGYTF.

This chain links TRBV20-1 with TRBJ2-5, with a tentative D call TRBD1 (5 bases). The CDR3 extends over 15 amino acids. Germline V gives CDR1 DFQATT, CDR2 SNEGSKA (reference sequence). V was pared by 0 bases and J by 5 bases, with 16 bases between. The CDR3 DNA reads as TGCAGTGCTAGAGATCTGACAGTCCCCGGGGAGACCCAGTACTTC. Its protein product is CSARDLTVPGETQYF.

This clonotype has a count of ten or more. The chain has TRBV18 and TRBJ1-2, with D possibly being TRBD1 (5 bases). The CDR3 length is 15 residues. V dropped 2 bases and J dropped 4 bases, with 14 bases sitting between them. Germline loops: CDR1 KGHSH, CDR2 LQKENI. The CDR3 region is CASSPGAGTTYGYTF. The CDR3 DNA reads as TGTGCCAGCTCACCAGGGGCCGGGACGACCTATGGCTACACCTTC.

CDR3 DNA sequence: TGTGCCAGCAGCCAGACGGGCAGGGGAAAAGAGACCCAGTACTTC. This codes for CASSQTGRGKETQYF. The chain joins TRBV11-2 to TRBJ2-5; TRBD1 might be the D (6 bases). This CDR3 contains 15 residues. Between the trimmed V and J ends, which lost 5 bases and 3 bases, there was a span of 16 bases. From germline, CDR1 is SGHAT and CDR2 FQNNGV.

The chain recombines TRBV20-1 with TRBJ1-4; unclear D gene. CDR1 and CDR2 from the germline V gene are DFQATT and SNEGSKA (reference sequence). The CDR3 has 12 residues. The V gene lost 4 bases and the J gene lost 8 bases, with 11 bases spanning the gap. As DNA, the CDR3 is TGCAGTGCTATAGTCGGCGGGGAAAAACTGTTTTTT. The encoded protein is CSAIVGGEKLFF.

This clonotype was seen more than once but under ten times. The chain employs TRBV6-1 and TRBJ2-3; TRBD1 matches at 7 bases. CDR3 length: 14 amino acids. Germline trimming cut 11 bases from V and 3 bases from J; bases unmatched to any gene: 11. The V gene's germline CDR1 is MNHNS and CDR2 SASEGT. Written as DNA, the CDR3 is TGTGCCCTCCAGGGAAGCAGGGGGACAGATACGCAGTATTTT. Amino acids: CALQGSRGTDTQYF.

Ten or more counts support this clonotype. CDR3 region: CSAGHVDPRETQYF. CDR3 bases: TGCAGTGCTGGGCATGTGGACCCACGGGAGACCCAGTACTTC. The gene calls are TRBV20-1 and TRBJ2-5; D uncertain. V was clipped by 5 bases and J by 5 bases, with 18 bases between them. CDR1 is DFQATT, CDR2 SNEGSKA, per germline (reference sequence). The CDR3 spans 14 residues.

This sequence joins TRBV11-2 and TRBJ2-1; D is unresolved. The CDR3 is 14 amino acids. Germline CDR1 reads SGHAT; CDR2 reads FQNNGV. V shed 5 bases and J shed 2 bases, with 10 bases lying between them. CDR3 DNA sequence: TGTGCCAGCAGCCACCAGGTCGCCTACAATGAGCAGTTCTTC. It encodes CASSHQVAYNEQFF.

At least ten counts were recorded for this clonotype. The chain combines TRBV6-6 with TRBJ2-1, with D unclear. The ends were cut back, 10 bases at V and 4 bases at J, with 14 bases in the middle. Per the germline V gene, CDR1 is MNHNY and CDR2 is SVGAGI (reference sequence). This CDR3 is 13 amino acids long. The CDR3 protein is CATGPDEYNEQFF. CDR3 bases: TGTGCCACCGGACCTGATGAGTACAATGAGCAGTTCTTC.

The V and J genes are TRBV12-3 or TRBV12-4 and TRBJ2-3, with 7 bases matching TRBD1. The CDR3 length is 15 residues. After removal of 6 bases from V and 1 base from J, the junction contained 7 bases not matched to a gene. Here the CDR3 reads CASSTTGYGTDTQYF. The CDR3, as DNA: TGTGCCAGCAGCACGACAGGGTATGGCACAGATACGCAGTATTTT.

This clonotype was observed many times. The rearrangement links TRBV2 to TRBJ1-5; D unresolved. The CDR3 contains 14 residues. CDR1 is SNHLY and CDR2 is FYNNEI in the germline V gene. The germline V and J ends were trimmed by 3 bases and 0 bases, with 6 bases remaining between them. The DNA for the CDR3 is TGTGCCAGCAGTGACAGCCATAGCAATCAGCCCCAGCATTTT. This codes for CASSDSHSNQPQHF.

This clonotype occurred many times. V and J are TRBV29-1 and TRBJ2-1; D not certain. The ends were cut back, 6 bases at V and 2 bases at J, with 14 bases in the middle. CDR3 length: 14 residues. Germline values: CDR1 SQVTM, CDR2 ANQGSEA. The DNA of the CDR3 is TGCAGCGTCCACTCCCAGGCCCCCTACAATGAGCAGTTCTTC. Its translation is CSVHSQAPYNEQFF.

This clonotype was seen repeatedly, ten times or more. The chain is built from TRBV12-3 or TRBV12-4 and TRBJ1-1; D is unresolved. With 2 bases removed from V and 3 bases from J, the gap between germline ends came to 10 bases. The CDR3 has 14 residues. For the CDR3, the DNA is TGTGCCAGCAGTTTACCTGAAGCTGACACTGAAGCTTTCTTT. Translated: CASSLPEADTEAFF.

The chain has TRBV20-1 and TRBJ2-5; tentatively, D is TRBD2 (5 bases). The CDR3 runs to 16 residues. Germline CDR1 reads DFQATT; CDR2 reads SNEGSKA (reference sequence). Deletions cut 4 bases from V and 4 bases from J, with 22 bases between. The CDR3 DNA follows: TGCAGTGCTACAGGCCGTCTTCGGGGAGTCCGAGAGACCCAGTACTTC. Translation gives CSATGRLRGVRETQYF.

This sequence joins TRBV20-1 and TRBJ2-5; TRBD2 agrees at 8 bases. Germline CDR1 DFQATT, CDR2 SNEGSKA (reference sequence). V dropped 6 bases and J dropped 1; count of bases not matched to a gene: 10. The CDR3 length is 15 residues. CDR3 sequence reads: CSAARSAGGQETQYF. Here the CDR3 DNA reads TGCAGTGCGGCTCGGTCGGCGGGGGGCCAAGAGACCCAGTACTTC.

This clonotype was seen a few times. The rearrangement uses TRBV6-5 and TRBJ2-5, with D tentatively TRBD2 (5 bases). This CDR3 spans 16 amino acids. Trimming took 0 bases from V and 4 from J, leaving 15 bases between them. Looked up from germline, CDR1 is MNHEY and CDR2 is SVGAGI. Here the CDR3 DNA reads TGTGCCAGCAGTTACTCGGTCGTTGGCGGAGGAGAGACCCAGTACTTC. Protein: CASSYSVVGGGETQYF.

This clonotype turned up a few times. For the CDR3, the DNA is TGCAGTGCTAGAGAAAGCAGGAGCACAGATACGCAGTATTTT. This sequence encodes CSARESRSTDTQYF. This chain joins TRBV20-1 and TRBJ2-3; D is uncertain. The CDR3 contains 14 residues. V lost 0 bases and J 0 bases, leaving 7 bases between the germline ends. The germline V gene has CDR1 DFQATT and CDR2 SNEGSKA (reference sequence).

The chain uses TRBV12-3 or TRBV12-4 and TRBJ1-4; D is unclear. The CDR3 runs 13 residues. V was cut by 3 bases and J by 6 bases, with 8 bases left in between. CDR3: CASSLVLDEKLFF. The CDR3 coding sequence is TGTGCCAGCAGTTTGGTTCTGGATGAAAAACTGTTTTTT.

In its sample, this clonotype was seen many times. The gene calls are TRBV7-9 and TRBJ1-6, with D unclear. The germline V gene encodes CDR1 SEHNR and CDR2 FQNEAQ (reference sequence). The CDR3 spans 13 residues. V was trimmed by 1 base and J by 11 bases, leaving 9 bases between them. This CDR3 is CASSLEQTAPLHF. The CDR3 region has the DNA TGTGCCAGCAGCTTAGAGCAGACGGCACCCCTCCACTTT.

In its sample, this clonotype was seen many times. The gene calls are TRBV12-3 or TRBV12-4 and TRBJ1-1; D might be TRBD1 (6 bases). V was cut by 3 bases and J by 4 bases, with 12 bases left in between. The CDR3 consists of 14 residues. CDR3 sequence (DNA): TGTGCCAGCAGTTTTTGGGGGCAAGGCACTGAAGCTTTCTTT. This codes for CASSFWGQGTEAFF.

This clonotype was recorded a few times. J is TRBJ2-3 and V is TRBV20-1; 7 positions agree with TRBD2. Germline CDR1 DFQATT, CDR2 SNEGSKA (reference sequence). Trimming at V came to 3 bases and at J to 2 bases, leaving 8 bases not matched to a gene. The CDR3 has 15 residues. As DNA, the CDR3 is TGCAGTGCTAGTCCCGTCCTAGCGGACACAGATACGCAGTATTTT. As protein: CSASPVLADTDTQYF.